These 25 T cell receptor beta chains came from one sample sequenced in a study of control samples from healthy donors and cancer patients. Method: immunoSEQ multiplex PCR; TCRdb's copy keeps in-frame clones and lacks some. The sample has approximately 170,000 clones, 93% seen once. The specimen was blood. All receptors derive from a woman aged 55-70 years in good health.

This sequence joins TRBV7-2 and TRBJ2-3; 8 nucleotides agree with TRBD2. V lost 5 bases, J lost 3 bases, and 10 bases stayed unmatched. The germline gives CDR1 SGHTA, CDR2 FQGNSA. The CDR3 contains 16 residues. DNA for the CDR3: TGTGCCAGCAGCCCCGCCGGTAGCGGGGTGACAGATACGCAGTATTTT. It specifies CASSPAGSGVTDTQYF.

The V gene is TRBV2, the J gene TRBJ1-5; possibly TRBD1 for D (5 bases). CDR1 and CDR2 from the germline V gene are SNHLY and FYNNEI. V was trimmed by 6 bases and J by 7 bases, leaving 7 bases between them. This CDR3 has 11 residues. The CDR3 DNA reads as TGTGCCAGCAGGGGGGGACAGCCCCAGCATTTT. This encodes CASRGGQPQHF.

The chain is built from TRBV10-3 and TRBJ1-1; D perhaps matches TRBD1 (6 bases). The CDR3 is 14 residues long. The germline CDR1 and CDR2 sequences are ENHRY and SYGVKD. V shed 3 bases and J shed 1 base, with 9 bases lying between them. The CDR3 nucleotides read TGTGCCATCAGTGATAAGGGGGGGAACACTGAAGCTTTCTTT. Translation: CAISDKGGNTEAFF.

The V and J genes are TRBV5-1 and TRBJ1-1, with TRBD1 matching over 7 bases. With V trimmed by 5 bases and J by 1 base, 2 bases remained unmatched. Germline values: CDR1 SGHRS, CDR2 YFSETQ. This CDR3 region has 13 residues. CDR3 DNA: TGCGCCAGCAGTAGGGGGCCGAACACTGAAGCTTTCTTT. It translates to CASSRGPNTEAFF. Full variable domain (outside the CDR3, taken from reference TRBV5-1 and TRBJ1-1): KAGVTQTPRYLIKTRGQQVTLSCSPISGHRSVSWYQQTPGQGLQFLFEYFSETQRNKGNFPGRFSGRQFSNSRSEMNVSTLELGDSALYLCASSRGPNTEAFFGQGTRLTVV.

This clone has only one observation. At one of its ends the junction is not consistent with the germline gene, which may arise from a read error. V usage is TRBV19 and J usage is TRBJ2-3, with unresolved D. Germline CDR1 LNHDA, CDR2 SQIVND (reference sequence). The CDR3 runs 14 residues. The CDR3 protein is CASSLDHGTDTQYF. The CDR3 DNA is TGTGCCAGTAGTTTAGATCATGGCACAGATACGCAGTATTTT.

V gene TRBV5-1 combines with J gene TRBJ2-3; 7 bases align to TRBD1. Germline V CDR1 and CDR2: SGHRS, YFSETQ. With 0 bases clipped from V and 5 bases from J, the junction kept 3 bases outside the gene matches. This CDR3 spans 14 amino acids. The CDR3 DNA sequence: TGCGCCAGCAGCTTGGAGGGGGACAGAGATACGCAGTATTTT. Translated: CASSLEGDRDTQYF.

As DNA, the CDR3 is TGTGCCAGCAGTAGGGGGCAGAGCTCCTACGAGCAGTACTTC. The encoded protein is CASSRGQSSYEQYF. The chain carries TRBV2 and TRBJ2-7; TRBD1 aligns across 7 bases. Trimming took 5 bases from V and 0 from J; bases not matched to a gene: 4. Germline V gives CDR1 SNHLY, CDR2 FYNNEI. The CDR3 loop spans 14 amino acids.

This chain connects TRBV4-3 to TRBJ1-1; D is undetermined. The length of the CDR3 is 14 residues. V was shortened by 1 base and J by 11 bases, with 17 bases between the two germline ends. Germline CDR1 is LGHNA and CDR2 is YSLEER. This CDR3 reads CASSQGGQTGGAFF. In DNA, the CDR3 is TGCGCCAGCAGCCAAGGCGGCCAGACGGGCGGTGCTTTCTTT.

This clone was seen just once. This chain uses TRBV6-4 with TRBJ1-4; weak D call: TRBD1 (6 bases). From germline, CDR1 is MRHNA and CDR2 SNTAGT. CDR3 length: 12 residues. The V end was cut by 11 bases, the J end by 10 bases, with 17 bases between. The CDR3: CAGDGGGGKLFF. In DNA, the CDR3 is TGTGCCGGTGACGGGGGGGGCGGAAAACTGTTTTTT.

The chain combines TRBV19 with TRBJ1-1; TRBD1 might be the D (5 bases). This CDR3 comprises 14 residues. Germline V lookup: CDR1 LNHDA, CDR2 SQIVND (reference sequence). V dropped 3 bases and J dropped 0 bases, with 8 bases sitting between them. The CDR3 DNA reads TGTGCCAGTAGTATCGGGGGAATGAACACTGAAGCTTTCTTT. It encodes CASSIGGMNTEAFF.

The rearrangement joins TRBV14 to TRBJ1-1; D uncertain. V lost 4 bases to trimming and J lost 3 bases, with 9 bases between them. The germline gives CDR1 SGHDN, CDR2 FVKESK. The CDR3 totals 13 residues. CDR3 bases: TGTGCCAGCAGCCCAAGGTGGGACACTGAAGCTTTCTTT. Protein sequence: CASSPRWDTEAFF.

The CDR3 loop reads CASNTQGIANEKLFF. In nucleotides, the CDR3 is TGCGCCAGCAACACCCAGGGAATCGCTAATGAAAAACTGTTTTTT. The V call is TRBV5-1, the J call TRBJ1-4; D is perhaps TRBD1 (5 bases). CDR1 SGHRS and CDR2 YFSETQ come from the germline V gene. The CDR3 is 15 amino acids. The V end lost 6 bases, the J end lost 3 bases, and 15 bases lay between the germline ends. Full variable domain (remainder filled in from reference TRBV5-1 and TRBJ1-4): KAGVTQTPRYLIKTRGQQVTLSCSPISGHRSVSWYQQTPGQGLQFLFEYFSETQRNKGNFPGRFSGRQFSNSRSEMNVSTLELGDSALYLCASNTQGIANEKLFFGSGTQLSVL.

The chain uses TRBV29-1 and TRBJ2-5; no clear D gene. The CDR3 totals 11 residues. With 4 bases removed from V and 5 bases from J, the gap between germline ends came to 8 bases. Germline V gene sequence: CDR1 SQVTM, CDR2 ANQGSEA. As DNA, the CDR3 is TGCAGCGTTGGAGGCGAGGAGACCCAGTACTTC. Translated, it gives CSVGGEETQYF. Full variable domain (missing parts from reference TRBV29-1 and TRBJ2-5): SAVISQKPSRDICQRGTSLTIQCQVDSQVTMMFWYRQQPGQSLTLIATANQGSEATYESGFVIDKFPISRPNLTFSTLTVSNMSPEDSSIYLCSVGGEETQYFGPGTRLLVL.

The rearrangement uses TRBV7-2 and TRBJ1-1, with 9 bases fitting TRBD1. The ends lost 4 bases at V and 13 bases at J; junction bases unmatched: 10. Germline V CDR1 and CDR2: SGHTA, FQGNSA. The length of the CDR3 is 13 residues. CDR3 sequence: CASSSGQGVWDFF. CDR3 in DNA: TGTGCCAGCAGCTCGGGACAGGGCGTATGGGATTTCTTT.

The chain links TRBV7-2 to TRBJ2-3, with 9 positions matching TRBD2. CDR3 length: 13 residues. J gave up 5 bases and V 6 bases, and 3 bases lay outside the gene matches. The germline V gene encodes CDR1 SGHTA and CDR2 FQGNSA. CDR3 DNA: TGTGCCAGCAGATTTAGCGGGGGAGATACGCAGTATTTT. It translates to CASRFSGGDTQYF.

The chain has TRBV5-1 and TRBJ1-1; D unclear. The V gene lost 0 bases and the J gene lost 7 bases, with 16 bases spanning the gap. The CDR3 contains 15 residues. Per the germline V gene, CDR1 is SGHRS and CDR2 is YFSETQ. In nucleotides, the CDR3 is TGCGCCAGCAGCTTGGGGACGGTCAACGAGGATGAAGCTTTCTTT. Protein product: CASSLGTVNEDEAFF.

This chain links TRBV7-3 with TRBJ1-6; unclear D gene. The CDR3 is 13 residues long. The V gene lost 4 bases and the J gene lost 8 bases, with 9 bases spanning the gap. Looked up from germline, CDR1 is SGHTA and CDR2 is FQGTGA. The CDR3 sequence: CASSSSSDSPLHF. CDR3 coding DNA: TGTGCCAGCAGCTCTTCCTCGGATTCACCCCTCCACTTT.

This rearrangement joins TRBV6-5 to TRBJ2-1, with D possibly matching TRBD1 (6 bases). V was clipped by 2 bases and J by 4 bases, with 12 bases between them. Per germline, CDR1 MNHEY and CDR2 SVGAGI. The CDR3 contains 15 residues. Written as DNA, the CDR3 is TGTGCCAGCAGTTACGGAACAGGGCGGTACAATGAGCAGTTCTTC. It codes for CASSYGTGRYNEQFF.

The rearrangement uses TRBV19 and TRBJ2-7; either TRBD1 or TRBD2 may fit D (5 bases each). CDR3 length equals 13 residues. Per germline, CDR1 LNHDA and CDR2 SQIVND (reference sequence). The V end lost 7 bases, the J end lost 3 bases, and 13 bases lay between the germline ends. The CDR3 nucleotides read TGTGCCAGTAAACCCCGGGACGGCTACGAGCAGTACTTC. Protein sequence: CASKPRDGYEQYF.

The chain joins TRBV6-5 to TRBJ1-1; a weak D match, TRBD1 (6 bases). Trimming removed 5 bases at V and 1 base at J, with 11 bases between. Per the germline V gene, CDR1 is MNHEY and CDR2 is SVGAGI. This CDR3 region has 14 residues. In DNA form, the CDR3 reads TGTGCCAGCAGTCGACTGGGGGCGAACACTGAAGCTTTCTTT. It codes for CASSRLGANTEAFF.

This chain joins TRBV6-5 and TRBJ2-4; 10 bases line up with TRBD1. Germline CDR1 reads MNHEY; CDR2 reads SVGAGI. The CDR3 contains 13 residues. With V trimmed by 6 bases and J by 8 bases, 4 bases remained unmatched. The CDR3 DNA follows: TGTGCCAGCAGGCGACAGGGGGCGGACATTCAGTACTTC. This gives the protein CASRRQGADIQYF.

This chain links TRBV4-1 with TRBJ1-2, with 10 bases identical to TRBD1. This CDR3 contains 15 residues. J lost 3 bases, V lost 3 bases, and 4 bases had no gene match. Looked up from germline, CDR1 is MGHRA and CDR2 is YSYEKL. The CDR3 nucleotides are TGCGCCAGCAGCCACGGACAGGGGGTATACTATGGCTACACCTTC. Amino acids: CASSHGQGVYYGYTF.

The J gene is TRBJ1-2, the V gene TRBV19; D uncertain. Germline lookup yields CDR1 LNHDA and CDR2 SQIVND (reference sequence). V lost 6 bases to trimming and J lost 4 bases, with 15 bases between them. This CDR3 is 14 amino acids long. CDR3 nucleotide sequence: TGTGCCAGTAGAGAATATGGGGTTGGCTATGGCTACACCTTC. This encodes CASREYGVGYGYTF.

A few counts support this clone. V usage is TRBV5-6 and J usage is TRBJ1-6, with TRBD1 as a possible D gene (6 bases). Germline V gene data show CDR1 as SGHDT and CDR2 as YYEEEE. The germline V and J ends were trimmed by 4 bases and 6 bases, with 14 bases remaining between them. The CDR3 covers 15 residues. CDR3 in amino acids: CASSTGTRLNSPLHF. The DNA for the CDR3 is TGTGCCAGCAGCACCGGGACAAGACTTAATTCACCCCTCCACTTT.

The rearrangement links TRBV9 to TRBJ1-6, with unresolved D. Germline-derived CDR1 and CDR2 are SGDLS and YYNGEE. V shed 0 bases and J shed 6 bases, with 10 bases lying between them. The CDR3 totals 15 residues. The CDR3 here is CASSVEGGSNSPLHF. CDR3 in DNA: TGTGCCAGCAGCGTAGAGGGAGGCTCTAATTCACCCCTCCACTTT.